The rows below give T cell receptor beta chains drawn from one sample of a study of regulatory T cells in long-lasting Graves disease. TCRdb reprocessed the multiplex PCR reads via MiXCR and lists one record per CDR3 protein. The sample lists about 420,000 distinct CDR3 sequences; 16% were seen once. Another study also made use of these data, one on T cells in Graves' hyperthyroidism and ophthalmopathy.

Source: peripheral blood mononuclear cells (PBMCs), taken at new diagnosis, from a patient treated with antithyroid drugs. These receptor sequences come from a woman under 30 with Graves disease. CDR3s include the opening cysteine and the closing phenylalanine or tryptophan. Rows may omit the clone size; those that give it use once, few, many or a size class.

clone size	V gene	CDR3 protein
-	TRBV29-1	CSVEVGGGLEAFF
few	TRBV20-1	CSARDSNTYSNQPQHF
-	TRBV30	CASLGTSNEQFF
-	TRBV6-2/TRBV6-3	CASRHGSEVPGELFF
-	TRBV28	CASSSMGLPLPANSPLHF
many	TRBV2	CASSDRGPQTQYF
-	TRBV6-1	CASSPTGGKPSGANVLTF
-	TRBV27	CASSSYLRSNSYEQYF
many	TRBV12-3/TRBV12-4	CASIGQYNEQFF
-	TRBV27	CASSLAGGLVDTGELFF
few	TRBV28	CASSYHGATELFF
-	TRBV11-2	CASSLTGPSGGRIVEQYF
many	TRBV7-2	CASSPTGFEAFF
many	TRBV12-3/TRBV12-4	CASTKGVLAGTSYNEQFF
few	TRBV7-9	CASGVGLNRAEQFF
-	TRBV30	CAWSADSEQYF
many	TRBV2	CASSLSSNEQFF
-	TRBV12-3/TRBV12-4	CASKLAGASTDTQYF
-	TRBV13	CASSPTSHEQYF
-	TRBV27	CASSSVGGVEQFF
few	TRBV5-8	CASSRQEGTTEAFF
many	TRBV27	CASSWGTANAGAFF
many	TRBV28	CASRATSGITNEQFF
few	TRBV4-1	CASSQDSNSYEQYF
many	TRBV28	CASSPGGLAEETQYF
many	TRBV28	CATTSSVGGDEQFF
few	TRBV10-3	CAISESRLAGVDEQFF
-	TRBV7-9	CVSSLGHRESNEQYF
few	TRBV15	CATQAGEDKNIQYF
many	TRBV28	CASSPRGGRETQYF
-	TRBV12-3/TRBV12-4	CASTRTGLAGKGEQFF
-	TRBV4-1	CASSQMGADTGELFF
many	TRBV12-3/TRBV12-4	CASTSSKGAFF
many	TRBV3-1	CASSQGQGNQPQHF
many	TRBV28	CASSLTGGGQPQHF
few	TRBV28	CASSPGALGETYNEQFF
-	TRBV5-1	CASSPRLAGSSDEQYF
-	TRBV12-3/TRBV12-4	CASSTGLNQPQHF
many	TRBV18	CASSLRQGAQNGYTF
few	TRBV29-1	CSVESTKLGGEQFF
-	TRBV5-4	CASSPGDRGVYGYTF
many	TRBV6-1	CASSNPAGGLNEQFF
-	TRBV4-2	CASSQESGEGPRTNEQFF
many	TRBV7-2	CASSLFGTSGSLETQYF
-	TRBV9	CASSHGLAGGPNAYEQYF
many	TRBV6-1	CASRASSGTNNEQFF
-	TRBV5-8	CASSLWASGTALQQYF
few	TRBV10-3	CAISEVGLAEDNEQFF
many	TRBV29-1	CSVRNTGELFF
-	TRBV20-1	CSARKRTGYTGELFF
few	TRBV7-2	CASSLYTVNTEAFF
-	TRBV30	CAWRHMNTEAFF
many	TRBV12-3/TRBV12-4	CASSLSGRAHNEQFF